This T cell receptor beta chain was retrieved from a study of CD8 T cells in ankylosing spondylitis. Findings of the study overall: Characteristic of ankylosing spondylitis blood, it appeared, was a TCR beta motif comprising about eight highly homologous variants. Disease-linked clones, CD8+, were relatively rare in peripheral blood. From matched ankylosing spondylitis synovial fluid, disease-linked clones were reportedly recovered at significantly enriched levels.

Worth noting for this clonotype: What it binds is not known.

From the 5' RACE reads, TCRdb called clonotypes with MiXCR, one entry per CDR3 protein. In the table there are about 800,000 distinct CDR3 sequences, approximately 12% of which are singletons. The sequence was obtained from a male donor with ankylosing spondylitis. Sequencing was done on a sample of blood, either unsorted or a sorted T cell fraction (not recorded which).

The CDR3 sequence: CSARDLPSGRYEQYF. As DNA, the CDR3 is TGCAGTGCTAGAGATCTCCCTAGCGGGAGGTACGAGCAGTACTTC. This chain links TRBV20-1 with TRBJ2-7; TRBD2 aligns across 11 bases. The length of the CDR3 is 15 residues. V lost 0 bases and J lost 4; bases outside the gene matches: 5. Germline CDR1 reads DFQATT; CDR2 reads SNEGSKA (reference sequence).